These 31 T cell receptor beta chains came from one sample sequenced in a study of shared clonotypes between healthy human individuals. Data came from immunoSEQ multiplex PCR; TCRdb stores just in-frame clones and leaves some out. The data contain hundreds of thousands of clones, over 75% of them seen just once; the ten biggest clones take up around 15%. Sequencing was carried out using memory CD8+ T cells sorted from blood. The sample's subset: CD45RO+ cells pooled with CCR7-negative TemRA cells. The receptors derive from a man between 18 and 29 years old in good health.

The chain links TRBV27 to TRBJ2-7; D uncertain. CDR1 MNHEY and CDR2 SMNVEV come from the germline V gene (reference sequence). Trimming took off 4 bases at V and 6 bases at J, with 10 bases between the two ends. This CDR3 has 12 amino acids. For the CDR3, the DNA is TGTGCCAGCAGTTCCTCTTTACGCGAGCAGTACTTC. Amino acids: CASSSSLREQYF.

This clone was seen only a few times. Other DNA sequences in the same sample also yield this CDR3. This sequence joins TRBV30 and TRBJ2-7; possibly TRBD1 for D (5 bases). Deletions cut 0 bases from V and 0 bases from J, with 6 bases between. Germline-derived CDR1 and CDR2 are GTSNPN and SVGIG (reference sequence). This CDR3 is built from 13 residues. Here the CDR3 reads CAWSVDSSYEQYF. The DNA for the CDR3 is TGTGCCTGGAGTGTCGACAGCTCCTACGAGCAGTACTTC. Full variable domain (remainder filled in from reference TRBV30 and TRBJ2-7): SQTIHQWPATLVQPVGSPLSLECTVEGTSNPNLYWYRQAAGRGLQLLFYSVGIGQISSEVPQNLSASRPQDRQFILSSKKLLLSDSGFYLCAWSVDSSYEQYFGPGTRLTVT.

This chain links TRBV19 with TRBJ2-7, with a tentative D call TRBD2 (5 bases). Trimming stripped 5 bases from V and 2 bases from J, with 13 bases between. Per the germline V gene, CDR1 is LNHDA and CDR2 is SQIVND (reference sequence). The CDR3 totals 14 residues. CDR3 region: CASSVQAGTYEQYF. Written as DNA, the CDR3 is TGTGCCAGTAGTGTCCAGGCCGGGACCTACGAGCAGTACTTC.

The chain carries TRBV4-3 and TRBJ1-2, with D perhaps TRBD1 (5 bases). This CDR3 is built from 17 residues. V gave up 0 bases and J gave up 5 bases, with 19 bases separating them. Per germline, CDR1 LGHNA and CDR2 YSLEER. CDR3 in amino acids: CASSQERGAQPSYGYTF. CDR3 in DNA: TGCGCCAGCAGCCAAGAAAGGGGAGCCCAGCCCTCTTATGGCTACACCTTC.

The chain links TRBV10-3 to TRBJ2-1; D call uncertain. CDR1 is ENHRY, CDR2 SYGVKD, per germline. V lost 0 bases and J lost 5, with 11 bases in between. The CDR3 extends over 15 amino acids. CDR3 in DNA: TGTGCCATCAGTGAGTCGGGGATCCCGCACAATGAGCAGTTCTTC. This encodes CAISESGIPHNEQFF.

The rearrangement joins TRBV7-6 to TRBJ2-7, with D perhaps TRBD2 (6 bases). CDR1 is SGHVS and CDR2 is FNYEAQ in the germline V gene. The V end lost 6 bases, the J end lost 2 bases, and 17 bases lay between the germline ends. The CDR3 sequence is 15 residues long. The CDR3 reads CASSLGDGGPYEQYF. CDR3 sequence (DNA): TGTGCCAGCAGTCTAGGGGACGGGGGACCCTACGAGCAGTACTTC.

The chain uses TRBV5-1 and TRBJ2-5; the D gene is possibly TRBD2 (5 bases). V lost 4 bases, J lost 3 bases, and 10 bases lay in between. Germline values: CDR1 SGHRS, CDR2 YFSETQ. CDR3 size: 13 residues. The CDR3 region has the DNA TGCGCCAGCAGCGACGACTACAAAGAGACCCAGTACTTC. Its protein is CASSDDYKETQYF.

The V and J genes are TRBV6-5 and TRBJ2-7; D not certain. CDR1 is MNHEY and CDR2 is SVGAGI in the germline V gene. The CDR3 consists of 15 residues. The V end lost 0 bases, the J end lost 2 bases, and 11 bases lay between the germline ends. CDR3 coding DNA: TGTGCCAGCAGTTACTCGCTGGGGTCGGCCTACGAGCAGTACTTC. Translation: CASSYSLGSAYEQYF.

The V and J genes are TRBV7-8 and TRBJ2-2, with TRBD1 matching 7 bases. V shed 5 bases and J 3 bases; nucleotides not matched to a gene: 6. CDR1 is SGHVS, CDR2 FQNEAQ, per germline. The CDR3 has 15 residues. CDR3 in amino acids: CASSPGTVYTGELFF. CDR3 in DNA: TGTGCCAGCAGCCCCGGGACAGTCTACACCGGGGAGCTGTTTTTT.

By its share, this clone is medium-sized. The chain couples TRBV27 to TRBJ1-1, with D maybe TRBD1 (6 bases). V was shortened by 6 bases and J by 1 base, with 12 bases between the two germline ends. CDR1 MNHEY and CDR2 SMNVEV come from the germline V gene (reference sequence). The CDR3 is 14 residues long. This chain's CDR3 is CASRAWGANTEAFF. The CDR3 nucleotides read TGTGCCAGCAGGGCATGGGGGGCGAACACTGAAGCTTTCTTT.

J is TRBJ2-1 and V is TRBV6-1, with D possibly TRBD2 on 7 matching bases. The V end was cut by 2 bases, the J end by 0 bases, with 23 bases between. The CDR3 runs to 20 residues. CDR1 MNHNS and CDR2 SASEGT come from the germline V gene. The CDR3 DNA sequence: TGTGCCAGCAGTGAATTCGCGGACAGATACGGGGGGCGCTCCTACAATGAGCAGTTCTTC. It is translated as CASSEFADRYGGRSYNEQFF.

This clone was seen once. This chain connects TRBV30 to TRBJ2-2; 9 nucleotides align to TRBD2. V gave up 2 bases and J gave up 3 bases; unmatched junction bases: 10. The CDR3 is 17 amino acids. Germline CDR1 reads GTSNPN; CDR2 reads SVGIG (reference sequence). CDR3 sequence (DNA): TGTGCCTGGAGTTTGGTGCGGGAGGGTTTTTACACCGGGGAGCTGTTTTTT. Protein: CAWSLVREGFYTGELFF.

This chain uses TRBV5-5 with TRBJ2-7; D may be TRBD1 (6 bases). V lost 10 bases and J 9 bases, leaving 17 bases between the germline ends. The CDR3 consists of 11 residues. Germline lookup yields CDR1 SGHKS and CDR2 YYEKEE (reference sequence). The CDR3 spells CASGHIRGQYF. DNA of the CDR3: TGTGCCTCGGGACATATACGGGGGCAGTACTTC.

The chain carries TRBV4-2 and TRBJ2-7, with a tentative D call TRBD1 (5 bases). Germline V CDR1 and CDR2: LGHNA, YNFKEQ. Trimming removed 5 bases at V and 1 base at J, with 15 bases between. This CDR3 has 15 residues. The CDR3 sequence: CASSEGEGISYEQYF. The CDR3, as DNA: TGTGCCAGCAGCGAAGGGGAAGGAATTTCCTACGAGCAGTACTTC.

This clone was seen a single time. The chain has TRBV29-1 and TRBJ2-7; 7 nucleotides agree with TRBD1. Germline trimming cut 5 bases from V and 2 bases from J; bases unmatched to any gene: 18. Germline CDR1 is SQVTM and CDR2 is ANQGSEA. CDR3 length: 17 amino acids. CDR3 sequence (DNA): TGCAGCGTTCTCGCCACAATTGACAGGGCCCAAACCTACGAGCAGTACTTC. This codes for CSVLATIDRAQTYEQYF.

The rearrangement uses TRBV4-1 and TRBJ2-2; D possibly corresponds to TRBD2 (5 bases). The V end lost 4 bases, the J end lost 4 bases, and 16 bases lay between the germline ends. The V gene's germline CDR1 is MGHRA and CDR2 YSYEKL. The CDR3 runs to 16 residues. CDR3 region: CASSPGEGERTGELFF. In DNA, the CDR3 is TGCGCCAGCAGCCCCGGTGAGGGAGAGCGCACCGGGGAGCTGTTTTTT.

V usage is TRBV4-1 and J usage is TRBJ1-1; D remains unclear. The CDR3 sequence is 12 residues long. Germline V gene lookup returns CDR1 MGHRA and CDR2 YSYEKL. V dropped 2 bases and J dropped 5 bases, with 6 bases sitting between them. Here the CDR3 DNA reads TGCGCCAGCAGCCAAACGGGAACTGAAGCTTTCTTT. The encoded protein is CASSQTGTEAFF.

This chain joins TRBV2 and TRBJ2-6; TRBD1 matches 8 bases. This CDR3 comprises 17 residues. Per germline, CDR1 SNHLY and CDR2 FYNNEI. The V and J ends lost 8 bases and 2 bases, in that order; junction bases with no gene match: 11. CDR3 region: CASAWWTGIAGANVLTF. The DNA of the CDR3 is TGTGCCAGCGCATGGTGGACAGGGATCGCTGGGGCCAACGTCCTGACTTTC.

The V call is TRBV7-6, the J call TRBJ2-3; TRBD1 or TRBD2 may be the D gene (6 bases each). In germline, CDR1 is SGHVS, CDR2 FNYEAQ. Trimming took off 5 bases at V and 2 bases at J, with 23 bases between the two ends. The CDR3 covers 18 residues. CDR3 coding DNA: TGTGCCAGCAGCCGAGGGATTTTTGCGGGACACGCCACAGATACGCAGTATTTT. This codes for CASSRGIFAGHATDTQYF.

The genes are TRBV27 and TRBJ1-5; D gene unclear. Deletions cut 7 bases from V and 7 bases from J, with 17 bases between. Germline CDR1 MNHEY, CDR2 SMNVEV (reference sequence). The length of the CDR3 is 14 residues. The CDR3 DNA sequence: TGTGCCAGCACGAATATCGCGGGTGGCCAGCCCCAGCATTTT. It is translated as CASTNIAGGQPQHF.

The chain is built from TRBV5-6 and TRBJ2-7; D might be TRBD1 or TRBD2, each matching 5 bases. The germline CDR1 and CDR2 sequences are SGHDT and YYEEEE. The V gene lost 0 bases and the J gene lost 3 bases, with 7 bases spanning the gap. This CDR3 is built from 13 residues. In DNA form, the CDR3 reads TGTGCCAGCAGCTTGGGGGACCTCTACGAGCAGTACTTC. It specifies CASSLGDLYEQYF.

The chain links TRBV7-2 to TRBJ2-7; D not certain. Trimming pared 5 bases from V and 7 bases from J, leaving 15 bases between. CDR1 and CDR2 (germline): SGHTA, FQGNSA. The CDR3 runs to 13 residues. The CDR3 loop reads CASSLPSLGEQYF. In nucleotides, the CDR3 is TGTGCCAGCAGCCTCCCCTCTTTGGGGGAGCAGTACTTC.

The rearrangement links TRBV7-9 to TRBJ1-6; TRBD1 is a possible D gene (5 bases). The CDR3 sequence is 15 residues long. Germline loops: CDR1 SEHNR, CDR2 FQNEAQ (reference sequence). V lost 1 base, J lost 7 bases, and 11 bases lay in between. As DNA, the CDR3 is TGTGCCAGCAGCTTAGGACACTGGGGGAATTCACCCCTCCACTTT. Translating it yields CASSLGHWGNSPLHF.

This rearrangement joins TRBV7-9 to TRBJ1-5; 7 bases are shared with TRBD1. Germline lookup yields CDR1 SEHNR and CDR2 FQNEAQ (reference sequence). V gave up 5 bases and J gave up 5 bases; unmatched junction bases: 6. This CDR3 spans 14 amino acids. The CDR3 region is CASSPGQYHQPQHF. The DNA of the CDR3 is TGTGCCAGCAGCCCGGGACAGTACCATCAGCCCCAGCATTTT. The complete variable domain, with remaining parts taken from reference TRBV7-9 and TRBJ1-5, reads DTGVSQNPRHKITKRGQNVTFRCDPISEHNRLYWYRQTLGQGPEFLTYFQNEAQLEKSRLLSDRFSAERPKGSFSTLEIQRTEQGDSAMYLCASSPGQYHQPQHFGDGTRLSIL.

As concerns this clone: Within the sample, other DNA sequences also encode this same CDR3. The chain links TRBV27 to TRBJ2-7; weak D call: TRBD1 (6 bases). Germline V CDR1 and CDR2: MNHEY, SMNVEV (reference sequence). V lost 6 bases and J lost 2, with 11 bases in between. This CDR3 region has 13 residues. The CDR3 coding sequence is TGTGCCAGCAGCATACAGGGTACCTACGAGCAGTACTTC. It is translated as CASSIQGTYEQYF.

The count of this clone is one. The chain combines TRBV29-1 with TRBJ2-7; D is unresolved. V was pared by 7 bases and J by 3 bases, with 10 bases between. In germline, CDR1 is SQVTM, CDR2 ANQGSEA. The CDR3 is made up of 11 amino acids. CDR3 amino acids: CSAEDFYEQYF. In DNA form, the CDR3 reads TGCAGCGCTGAGGATTTCTACGAGCAGTACTTC.

The V and J genes are TRBV7-9 and TRBJ1-1, with 9 nucleotides matching TRBD1. The germline CDR1 and CDR2 sequences are SEHNR and FQNEAQ (reference sequence). The J segment lost 2 bases and the V segment lost 5 bases, leaving 6 bases of the junction unmatched. The CDR3 sequence is 15 residues long. CDR3 loop: CASSPDRGLNTEAFF. CDR3 DNA: TGTGCCAGCAGCCCTGACAGGGGGTTAAACACTGAAGCTTTCTTT.

CDR3 loop: CASSERVGVRAFF. CDR3 bases: TGTGCCAGCAGTGAAAGGGTCGGGGTGCGAGCTTTCTTT. The chain is built from TRBV6-1 and TRBJ1-1, with unresolved D. Germline CDR1 reads MNHNS; CDR2 reads SASEGT. V lost 2 bases to trimming and J lost 10 bases, with 14 bases between them. This CDR3 is 13 amino acids long.

This chain links TRBV28 with TRBJ1-1; D not certain. Germline-derived CDR1 and CDR2 are MDHEN and SYDVKM. The CDR3 is made up of 11 amino acids. V was shortened by 1 base and J by 7 bases, with 4 bases between the two germline ends. In nucleotides, the CDR3 is TGTGCCAGCAGTTTATCCGTTGAAGCTTTCTTT. It codes for CASSLSVEAFF.

The chain couples TRBV11-2 to TRBJ2-7; 7 bases line up with TRBD2. Trimming took 1 base from V and 1 from J; bases not matched to a gene: 4. Looked up from germline, CDR1 is SGHAT and CDR2 is FQNNGV. The CDR3 length is 15 residues. The CDR3 protein is CASSLGRGSSYEQYF. DNA of the CDR3: TGTGCCAGCAGCTTAGGGCGGGGGAGTTCCTACGAGCAGTACTTC.

The chain carries TRBV1 and TRBJ2-1. TRBV1 is marked as a pseudogene. CDR3 length: 9 residues. The CDR3 sequence: CTSSQGQFF. For the CDR3, the DNA is TGCACCAGCAGCCAAGGGCAGTTCTTC.